These 21 T cell receptor beta chains share one sample of origin, sequenced in a study of chemoradiotherapy in HPV16-positive cancers. The data were produced by immunoSEQ multiplex PCR, yet TCRdb's version contains in-frame clones alone and is incomplete. The profile shows about 5,400 clones, 85% of them singletons. The sample was tumor tissue, taken from a patient who underwent chemoradiotherapy. Receptors originate from a human donor with HPV-associated anogenital cancer.

V usage is TRBV5-1 and J usage is TRBJ2-5, with D possibly TRBD2 on 5 matching bases. V was clipped by 4 bases and J by 0 bases, with 10 bases between them. The CDR3 sequence is 14 residues long. Germline V gene lookup returns CDR1 SGHRS and CDR2 YFSETQ. CDR3: CASSVFGDQETQYF. The CDR3 coding sequence is TGCGCCAGCAGCGTTTTCGGGGACCAAGAGACCCAGTACTTC. The complete variable domain, with remaining parts taken from reference TRBV5-1 and TRBJ2-5, reads KAGVTQTPRYLIKTRGQQVTLSCSPISGHRSVSWYQQTPGQGLQFLFEYFSETQRNKGNFPGRFSGRQFSNSRSEMNVSTLELGDSALYLCASSVFGDQETQYFGPGTRLLVL.

The rearrangement links TRBV5-1 to TRBJ2-5; D call uncertain. The CDR3 has 13 amino acids. V shed 2 bases and J shed 5 bases, with 10 bases lying between them. Per the germline V gene, CDR1 is SGHRS and CDR2 is YFSETQ. CDR3 sequence: CASSFAGAETQYF. As DNA, the CDR3 is TGCGCCAGCAGCTTTGCCGGCGCGGAGACCCAGTACTTC.

For the CDR3, the DNA is TGTGCCAGCAGGGAAATGACTAGCGGGGGTTTTACCGGGGAGCTGTTTTTT. Translation gives CASREMTSGGFTGELFF. The chain joins TRBV2 to TRBJ2-2; 12 bases line up with TRBD2. The trim removed 6 bases at V and 5 bases at J, leaving 10 bases unmatched. This CDR3 has 17 residues. Germline loops: CDR1 SNHLY, CDR2 FYNNEI.

The rearrangement uses TRBV18 and TRBJ1-2; unclear D gene. CDR3 length: 14 residues. V dropped 6 bases and J dropped 4 bases, with 15 bases sitting between them. CDR1 is KGHSH and CDR2 is LQKENI in the germline V gene. The CDR3 sequence: CASSPPHVGYGYTF. The CDR3 DNA sequence: TGTGCCAGCTCCCCGCCACATGTAGGCTATGGCTACACCTTC.

The chain uses TRBV4-2 and TRBJ1-3; D is unclear. The length of the CDR3 is 15 residues. V was cut by 4 bases and J by 2 bases, with 12 bases left in between. Germline values: CDR1 LGHNA, CDR2 YNFKEQ. The CDR3 coding sequence is TGTGCCAGCAGCCCCAGCAAGGGAACTGGAAACACCATATATTTT. Amino acids: CASSPSKGTGNTIYF.

V gene TRBV18 combines with J gene TRBJ1-1; unclear D gene. Germline CDR1 and CDR2: KGHSH and LQKENI. The V end lost 3 bases, the J end lost 3 bases, and 14 bases lay between the germline ends. The CDR3 is 15 amino acids. CDR3 DNA: TGTGCCAGCTCACCGATTGGGAGTGGGGACACTGAAGCTTTCTTT. Translation gives CASSPIGSGDTEAFF.

The chain combines TRBV7-2 with TRBJ1-4; D might be TRBD1 (6 bases). Germline CDR1 SGHTA, CDR2 FQGNSA. V was clipped by 0 bases and J by 8 bases, with 13 bases between them. This CDR3 has 15 amino acids. Here the CDR3 reads CASSLARLQGEKLFF. The DNA of the CDR3 is TGTGCCAGCAGCTTAGCAAGGCTACAGGGCGAAAAACTGTTTTTT.

This clone was observed a single time. The chain uses TRBV7-2 and TRBJ1-5; D is unclear. Germline assignment: CDR1 SGHTA and CDR2 FQGNSA. The V gene lost 8 bases and the J gene lost 4 bases, with 9 bases spanning the gap. The CDR3 totals 12 residues. The CDR3 coding sequence is TGTGCCAGCGGGCCGAATAATCAGCCCCAGCATTTT. It encodes CASGPNNQPQHF.

J is TRBJ2-3 and V is TRBV5-1, with a tentative D call TRBD1 (6 bases). This CDR3 is 13 amino acids long. Per germline, CDR1 SGHRS and CDR2 YFSETQ. The V end lost 2 bases, the J end lost 3 bases, and 7 bases lay between the germline ends. CDR3 region: CASSLQGTDTQYF. The CDR3 DNA follows: TGCGCCAGCAGCTTACAGGGAACAGATACGCAGTATTTT.

The chain is built from TRBV4-1 and TRBJ2-7; D ambiguous. The germline V and J ends were trimmed by 3 bases and 3 bases, with 18 bases remaining between them. CDR1 and CDR2 from the germline V gene are MGHRA and YSYEKL. The CDR3 contains 16 residues. CDR3 sequence: CASSQWPVLVSYEQYF. The CDR3 DNA sequence: TGCGCCAGCAGCCAGTGGCCGGTTTTAGTAAGCTACGAGCAGTACTTC.

This clone turned up a few times. The chain couples TRBV11-3 to TRBJ2-3; no clear D gene. Germline V CDR1 and CDR2: SGHNT, YENEEA. The V end was cut by 4 bases, the J end by 6 bases, with 5 bases between. The CDR3 is made up of 11 amino acids. The CDR3 loop reads CASSSADTQYF. The CDR3 DNA sequence: TGTGCCAGCAGCTCGGCCGATACGCAGTATTTT.

This chain joins TRBV6-5 and TRBJ2-2, with 8 bases identical to TRBD2. The CDR3 totals 15 residues. The V and J ends lost 10 bases and 3 bases, in that order; junction bases with no gene match: 10. Germline CDR1 MNHEY, CDR2 SVGAGI. CDR3 in amino acids: CATRRGVTDTGELFF. CDR3 in DNA: TGTGCCACAAGGCGGGGGGTCACGGACACCGGGGAGCTGTTTTTT.

This clone has just one count. The gene calls are TRBV7-8 and TRBJ2-3; weak D call: TRBD2 (6 bases). The germline V gene encodes CDR1 SGHVS and CDR2 FQNEAQ. Trimming pared 5 bases from V and 3 bases from J, leaving 9 bases between. The CDR3 loop spans 13 amino acids. The CDR3 is CASSVRGTDTQYF. Written as DNA, the CDR3 is TGTGCCAGCAGCGTACGGGGGACAGATACGCAGTATTTT.

This clone came up once. The chain combines TRBV30 with TRBJ1-6; tentatively, D is TRBD1 (5 bases). Germline lookup yields CDR1 GTSNPN and CDR2 SVGIG (reference sequence). CDR3 length: 13 amino acids. V gave up 5 bases and J gave up 6 bases, with 11 bases separating them. The CDR3 spells CAWEGDGNSPLHF. Here the CDR3 DNA reads TGTGCCTGGGAAGGGGATGGTAATTCACCCCTCCACTTT.

The chain combines TRBV20-1 with TRBJ1-2, with TRBD1 as a possible D gene (6 bases). The CDR3 extends over 11 amino acids. Trimming shortened V by 7 bases and J by 4 bases, and 10 bases separated the two germline ends. The germline V gene encodes CDR1 DFQATT and CDR2 SNEGSKA (reference sequence). This chain's CDR3 is CSVNRAYGYTF. DNA of the CDR3: TGCAGTGTTAACAGGGCCTATGGCTACACCTTC.

The CDR3 nucleotides are TGCGCCAGCAGCTGGGAGGGCAGCACAGATACGCAGTATTTT. This gives the protein CASSWEGSTDTQYF. V is TRBV5-1 and J is TRBJ2-3; TRBD2 matches at 7 bases. J gave up 0 bases and V 3 bases, and 1 base lay outside the gene matches. The CDR3 consists of 14 residues. Per germline, CDR1 SGHRS and CDR2 YFSETQ.

The chain is built from TRBV18 and TRBJ2-5; 7 bases agree with TRBD2. CDR3 size: 15 residues. Germline values: CDR1 KGHSH, CDR2 LQKENI. Trimming removed 3 bases from V and 1 base from J; junction bases left unmatched: 5. CDR3 DNA: TGTGCCAGCTCACCCTTTTCTAGCGGCCAAGAGACCCAGTACTTC. It translates to CASSPFSSGQETQYF.

The genes are TRBV29-1 and TRBJ1-3; no firm D call. The V gene lost 2 bases and the J gene lost 0 bases, with 5 bases spanning the gap. Germline CDR1 reads SQVTM; CDR2 reads ANQGSEA. The CDR3 totals 13 residues. CDR3 sequence reads: CSVEWDSGNTIYF. In DNA, the CDR3 is TGCAGCGTTGAATGGGACTCTGGAAACACCATATATTTT.

V and J are TRBV29-1 and TRBJ2-1, with 13 bases aligning to TRBD2. V gave up 6 bases and J gave up 2 bases; unmatched junction bases: 7. Germline V CDR1 and CDR2: SQVTM, ANQGSEA. CDR3 length: 16 amino acids. As DNA, the CDR3 is TGCAGCGTGGAGGCCGGGACTAGCGGGGCCTACAATGAGCAGTTCTTC. Its translation: CSVEAGTSGAYNEQFF.

The rearrangement joins TRBV9 to TRBJ1-2; D call uncertain. V was pared by 3 bases and J by 6 bases, with 18 bases between. The CDR3 is 15 amino acids. CDR1 is SGDLS and CDR2 is YYNGEE in the germline V gene. CDR3 sequence reads: CASSGGTMAVDGYTF. CDR3 coding DNA: TGTGCCAGCAGCGGAGGAACAATGGCAGTAGATGGCTACACCTTC.

This clone was detected once. This chain connects TRBV19 to TRBJ1-5, with a tentative D call TRBD1 (5 bases). The CDR3 loop spans 13 amino acids. Per the germline V gene, CDR1 is LNHDA and CDR2 is SQIVND (reference sequence). V shed 7 bases and J shed 1 base, with 8 bases lying between them. In DNA, the CDR3 is TGTGCCAGTACAGGGTGGAGCAATCAGCCCCAGCATTTT. Translation gives CASTGWSNQPQHF. Complete variable domain (other parts from reference TRBV19 and TRBJ1-5): DGGITQSPKYLFRKEGQNVTLSCEQNLNHDAMYWYRQDPGQGLRLIYYSQIVNDFQKGDIAEGYSVSREKKESFPLTVTSAQKNPTAFYLCASTGWSNQPQHFGDGTRLSIL.